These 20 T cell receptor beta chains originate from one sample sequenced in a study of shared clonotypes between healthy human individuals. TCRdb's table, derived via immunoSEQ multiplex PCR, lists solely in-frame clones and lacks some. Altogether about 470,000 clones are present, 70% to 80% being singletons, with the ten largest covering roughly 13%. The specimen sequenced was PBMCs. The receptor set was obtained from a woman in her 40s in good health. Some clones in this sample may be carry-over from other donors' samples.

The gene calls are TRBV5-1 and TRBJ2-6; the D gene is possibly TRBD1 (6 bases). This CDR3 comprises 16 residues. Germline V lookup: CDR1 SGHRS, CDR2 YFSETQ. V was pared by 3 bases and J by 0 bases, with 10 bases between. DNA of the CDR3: TGCGCCAGCAGCTCGGACAGATTCTCTGGGGCCAACGTCCTGACTTTC. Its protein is CASSSDRFSGANVLTF. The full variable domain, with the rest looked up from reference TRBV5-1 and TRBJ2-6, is KAGVTQTPRYLIKTRGQQVTLSCSPISGHRSVSWYQQTPGQGLQFLFEYFSETQRNKGNFPGRFSGRQFSNSRSEMNVSTLELGDSALYLCASSSDRFSGANVLTFGAGSRLTVL.

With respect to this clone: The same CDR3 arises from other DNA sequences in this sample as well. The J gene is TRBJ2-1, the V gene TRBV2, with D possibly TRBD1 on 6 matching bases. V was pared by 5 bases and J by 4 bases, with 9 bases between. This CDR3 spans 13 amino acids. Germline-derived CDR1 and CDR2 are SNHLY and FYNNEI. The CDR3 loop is CASSKDSYNEQFF. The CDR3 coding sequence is TGTGCCAGCAGTAAGGACAGTTACAATGAGCAGTTCTTC.

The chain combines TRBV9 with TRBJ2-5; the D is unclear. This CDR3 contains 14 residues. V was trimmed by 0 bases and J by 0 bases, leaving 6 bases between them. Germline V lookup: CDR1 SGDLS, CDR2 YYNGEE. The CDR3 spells CASSVGINQETQYF. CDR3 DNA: TGTGCCAGCAGCGTAGGTATTAACCAAGAGACCCAGTACTTC.

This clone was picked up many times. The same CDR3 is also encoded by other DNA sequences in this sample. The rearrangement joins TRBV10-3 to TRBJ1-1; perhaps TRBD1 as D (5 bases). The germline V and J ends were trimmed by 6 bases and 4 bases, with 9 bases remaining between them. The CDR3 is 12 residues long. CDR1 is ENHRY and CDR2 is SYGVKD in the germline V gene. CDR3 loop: CAISPRGTEAFF. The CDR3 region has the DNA TGTGCCATCAGCCCGAGGGGCACTGAAGCTTTCTTT.

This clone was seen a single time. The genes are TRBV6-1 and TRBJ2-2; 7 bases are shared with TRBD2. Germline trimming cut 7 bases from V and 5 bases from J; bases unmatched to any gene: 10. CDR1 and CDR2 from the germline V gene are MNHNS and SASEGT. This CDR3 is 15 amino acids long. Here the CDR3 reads CASTDLAELTGELFF. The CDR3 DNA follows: TGTGCCAGCACCGACCTAGCGGAGTTAACCGGGGAGCTGTTTTTT.

This CDR3 reads CASRSMGQNTGELFF. The CDR3 DNA is TGTGCCAGCAGGAGTATGGGACAGAACACCGGGGAGCTGTTTTTT. This chain connects TRBV28 to TRBJ2-2; the D gene is possibly TRBD1 (6 bases). The CDR3 consists of 15 residues. The V and J ends lost 6 bases and 1 base respectively, with 12 bases between them. Germline lookup yields CDR1 MDHEN and CDR2 SYDVKM.

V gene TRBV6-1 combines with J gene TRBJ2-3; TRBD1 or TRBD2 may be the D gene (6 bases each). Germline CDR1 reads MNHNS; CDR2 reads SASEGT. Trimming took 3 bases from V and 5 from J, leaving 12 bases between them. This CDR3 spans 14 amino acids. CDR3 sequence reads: CASSERGVLDTQYF. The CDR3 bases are TGTGCCAGCAGTGAGAGGGGGGTATTAGATACGCAGTATTTT.

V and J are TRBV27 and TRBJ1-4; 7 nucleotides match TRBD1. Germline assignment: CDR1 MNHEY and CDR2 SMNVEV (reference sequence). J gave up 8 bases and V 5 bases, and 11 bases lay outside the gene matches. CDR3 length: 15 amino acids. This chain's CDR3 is CASSPYRGVGEKLFF. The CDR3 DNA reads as TGTGCCAGCAGTCCGTACAGGGGAGTAGGGGAAAAACTGTTTTTT.

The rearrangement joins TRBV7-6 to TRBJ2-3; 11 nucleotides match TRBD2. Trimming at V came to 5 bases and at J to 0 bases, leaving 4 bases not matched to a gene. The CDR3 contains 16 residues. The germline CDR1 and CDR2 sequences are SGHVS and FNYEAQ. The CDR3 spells CASSPGTSGSTDTQYF. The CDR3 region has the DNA TGTGCCAGCAGCCCGGGGACTAGCGGAAGCACAGATACGCAGTATTTT.

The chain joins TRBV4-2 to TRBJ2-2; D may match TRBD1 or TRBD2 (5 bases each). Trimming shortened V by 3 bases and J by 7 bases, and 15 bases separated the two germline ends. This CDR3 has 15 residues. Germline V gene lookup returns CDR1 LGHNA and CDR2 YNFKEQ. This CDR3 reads CASSHGDLLLGELFF. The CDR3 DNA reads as TGTGCCAGCAGCCATGGGGACCTCCTTCTCGGGGAGCTGTTTTTT.

CDR3 in amino acids: CASSQSLPRQGVAKNIQYF. The CDR3 DNA sequence: TGCGCCAGCAGCCAATCCCTTCCCCGACAGGGGGTGGCCAAAAACATTCAGTACTTC. The genes are TRBV4-3 and TRBJ2-4; 9 bases are a match to TRBD1. CDR1 and CDR2 (germline): LGHNA, YSLEER. V was clipped by 2 bases and J by 1 base; unmatched bases: 12. The CDR3 is made up of 19 amino acids.

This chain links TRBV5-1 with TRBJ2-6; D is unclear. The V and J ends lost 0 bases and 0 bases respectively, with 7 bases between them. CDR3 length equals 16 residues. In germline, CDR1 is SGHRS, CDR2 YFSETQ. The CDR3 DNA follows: TGCGCCAGCAGCTTGGCCACTTCCTCTGGGGCCAACGTCCTGACTTTC. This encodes CASSLATSSGANVLTF.

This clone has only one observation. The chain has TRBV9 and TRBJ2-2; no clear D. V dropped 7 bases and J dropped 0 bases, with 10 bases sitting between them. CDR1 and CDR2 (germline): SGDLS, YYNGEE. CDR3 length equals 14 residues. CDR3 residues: CASETISNTGELFF. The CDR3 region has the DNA TGTGCCAGCGAAACGATTTCGAACACCGGGGAGCTGTTTTTT.

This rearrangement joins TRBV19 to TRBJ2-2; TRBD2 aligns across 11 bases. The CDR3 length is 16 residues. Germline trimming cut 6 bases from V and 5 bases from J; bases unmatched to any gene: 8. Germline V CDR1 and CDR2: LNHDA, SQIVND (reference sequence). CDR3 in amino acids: CASRLLAGVRTGELFF. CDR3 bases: TGTGCCAGTAGGCTACTAGCGGGAGTTCGTACCGGGGAGCTGTTTTTT.

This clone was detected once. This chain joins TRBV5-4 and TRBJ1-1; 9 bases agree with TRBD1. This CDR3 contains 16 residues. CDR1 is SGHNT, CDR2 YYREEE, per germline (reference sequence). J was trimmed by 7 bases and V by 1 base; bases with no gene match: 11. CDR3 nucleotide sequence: TGTGCCAGCAGCTTGACCCCGGGACAGGGCATTGGTGAAGCTTTCTTT. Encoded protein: CASSLTPGQGIGEAFF.

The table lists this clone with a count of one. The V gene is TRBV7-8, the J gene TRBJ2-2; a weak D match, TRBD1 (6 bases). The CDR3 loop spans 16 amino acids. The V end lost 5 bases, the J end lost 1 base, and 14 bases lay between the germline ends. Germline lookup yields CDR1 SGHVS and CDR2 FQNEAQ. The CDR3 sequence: CASSVNRVLNTGELFF. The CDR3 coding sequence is TGTGCCAGCAGCGTTAACAGGGTACTGAACACCGGGGAGCTGTTTTTT.

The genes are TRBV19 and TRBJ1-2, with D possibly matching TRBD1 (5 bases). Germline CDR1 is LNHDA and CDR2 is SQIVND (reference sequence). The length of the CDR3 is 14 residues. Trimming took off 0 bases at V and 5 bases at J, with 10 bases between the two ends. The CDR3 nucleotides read TGTGCCAGTAGTATAGAAAGCAGGGCATATGGCTACACCTTC. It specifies CASSIESRAYGYTF.

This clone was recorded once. CDR3 protein: CASSNRRGCTDTQYF. As DNA, the CDR3 is TGTGCCAGCAGCAATAGGAGGGGGTGCACAGATACGCAGTATTTT. The chain employs TRBV11-1 and TRBJ2-3, with D possibly being TRBD1 or TRBD2 (6 bases each). Looked up from germline, CDR1 is SGHAT and CDR2 is FQDESV (reference sequence). V was pared by 5 bases and J by 1 base, with 13 bases between. CDR3 length: 15 residues.

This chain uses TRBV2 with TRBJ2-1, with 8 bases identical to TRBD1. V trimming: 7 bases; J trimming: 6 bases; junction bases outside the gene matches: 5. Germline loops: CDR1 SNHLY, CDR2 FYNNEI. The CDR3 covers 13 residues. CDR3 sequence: CASTQTGANEQFF. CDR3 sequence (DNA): TGTGCCAGCACCCAGACAGGGGCCAATGAGCAGTTCTTC.

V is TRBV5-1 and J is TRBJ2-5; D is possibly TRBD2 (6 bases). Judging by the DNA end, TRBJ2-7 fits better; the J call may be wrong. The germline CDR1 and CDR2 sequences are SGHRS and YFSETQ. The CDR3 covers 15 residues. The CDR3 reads CASSLAGSGSYEQYF. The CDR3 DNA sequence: TGCGCCAGCAGCTTGGCTGGTAGCGGTTCCTACGAGCAGTACTTC.